The next 25 T cell receptor beta chains were all read from a single sample in a study of T cells in Graves' hyperthyroidism and ophthalmopathy. The investigators amplified TCR beta CDR3 regions from RNA transcripts. A set of HTBI primers served as the primers for a first-round RT-PCR of the TCR CDR3. TCRdb passed the multiplex PCR reads through MiXCR, listing each CDR3 protein once. The sample shows 550,000 to 800,000 distinct CDR3 sequences, about 16% of them seen only once. The specimen was blood. The receptors come from a man aged 18 to 29 with Graves' hyperthyroidism.

This clonotype was recorded many times. The rearrangement links TRBV18 to TRBJ2-7; D call uncertain. The V gene's germline CDR1 is KGHSH and CDR2 LQKENI. This CDR3 has 13 residues. Deletions cut 3 bases from V and 5 bases from J, with 11 bases between. The CDR3 region has the DNA TGTGCCAGCTCACCCACCGCGGTGAACGAGCAGTACTTC. Its protein product is CASSPTAVNEQYF.

This clonotype was seen ten or more times. The chain recombines TRBV7-2 with TRBJ1-2; 8 bases align to TRBD1. V gave up 6 bases and J gave up 2 bases; unmatched junction bases: 14. Germline-derived CDR1 and CDR2 are SGHTA and FQGNSA. The CDR3 contains 17 residues. For the CDR3, the DNA is TGTGCCAGCAGTCATGGGGTCGGACAGGGTCGGAACTATGGCTACACCTTC. It yields the protein CASSHGVGQGRNYGYTF.

This clonotype was recorded a few times. Sequence at one end of the junction differs from germline and may be a read error. This chain links TRBV27 with TRBJ2-1, with 8 bases that match TRBD1. CDR3 size: 15 residues. CDR1 and CDR2 (germline): MNHEY, SMNVEV (reference sequence). The CDR3 nucleotides are TGTGCCAGCAGCATAGTAAGGACAGGGCCCAATGAGCAGCTCTTC. This sequence encodes CASSIVRTGPNEQLF.

This clonotype was seen a few times. This sequence joins TRBV5-4 and TRBJ2-2; 10 nucleotides match TRBD2. Germline-derived CDR1 and CDR2 are SGHNT and YYREEE (reference sequence). CDR3 length: 15 amino acids. The trim removed 4 bases at V and 5 bases at J, leaving 5 bases unmatched. CDR3 DNA: TGTGCCAGCAGCCCGGGACTAGCGCGAACCGGGGAGCTGTTTTTT. Amino acid sequence: CASSPGLARTGELFF.

The count of this clonotype is one. At one of its ends the junction is not consistent with the germline gene, which may arise from a read error. This sequence joins TRBV4-1 and TRBJ2-1, with 7 bases lining up with TRBD2. The CDR3 extends over 18 amino acids. CDR1 and CDR2 (germline): MGHRA, YSYEKL. DNA of the CDR3: TGTGCCAGCAGCCAAGAAGTAGAGAGCGGGACGGTTGGCAATGAGCAGTTCTTC. Its protein product is CASSQEVESGTVGNEQFF.

The chain has TRBV6-1 and TRBJ1-1; 9 nucleotides line up with TRBD1. V lost 6 bases, J lost 4 bases, and 3 bases stayed unmatched. The CDR3 is 13 residues long. Germline V gives CDR1 MNHNS, CDR2 SASEGT. The CDR3 DNA follows: TGTGCCAGCAGACAGGGGGCCTTCACTGAAGCTTTCTTT. The encoded protein is CASRQGAFTEAFF.

The chain joins TRBV19 to TRBJ2-2; 7 bases align to TRBD2. The CDR3 extends over 15 amino acids. Per the germline V gene, CDR1 is LNHDA and CDR2 is SQIVND (reference sequence). V dropped 4 bases and J dropped 6; count of bases not matched to a gene: 8. CDR3 sequence: CASSRERGVAGELFF. The DNA of the CDR3 is TGTGCCAGTAGTAGGGAGCGGGGAGTCGCCGGGGAGCTGTTTTTT.

A few counts support this clonotype. The chain links TRBV6-5 to TRBJ2-7; D not certain. The V end lost 0 bases, the J end lost 3 bases, and 18 bases lay between the germline ends. CDR3 size: 17 residues. Germline V CDR1 and CDR2: MNHEY, SVGAGI. The CDR3 loop reads CASSYSKDLARLYEQYF. CDR3 DNA: TGTGCCAGCAGTTACTCGAAGGATCTGGCGCGACTCTACGAGCAGTACTTC.

This clonotype was counted ten times or more. The chain links TRBV29-1 to TRBJ2-1; possibly TRBD2 for D (5 bases). This CDR3 region has 11 residues. Germline V lookup: CDR1 SQVTM, CDR2 ANQGSEA. The V and J ends lost 4 bases and 10 bases respectively, with 11 bases between them. The CDR3 protein is CSVAPASEQFF. CDR3 coding DNA: TGCAGCGTTGCCCCAGCTAGCGAGCAGTTCTTC.

This clonotype was seen repeatedly, ten times or more. Its ends do not fully match the called genes, so a read error is possible. The chain couples TRBV5-1 to TRBJ2-3, with D possibly being TRBD1 or TRBD2 (5 bases each). This CDR3 contains 13 residues. Germline assignment: CDR1 SGHRS and CDR2 YFSETQ. The CDR3 nucleotides are TGTGCCAGCAGCCTCGAGGGGACAGATACGCAGTATTTT. It codes for CASSLEGTDTQYF.

This clonotype appeared a few times. The chain joins TRBV28 to TRBJ1-4; D unclear. Germline V gene data show CDR1 as MDHEN and CDR2 as SYDVKM. CDR3 size: 14 residues. V shed 10 bases and J shed 8 bases, with 20 bases lying between them. CDR3 loop: CATSRGETGEKLFF. DNA for the CDR3: TGTGCCACCTCCCGCGGGGAGACGGGGGAAAAACTGTTTTTT.

About this clonotype itself: A single base separates this from a much larger clone, so it may be a read error. The V call is TRBV2, the J call TRBJ1-1; the D is unclear. The CDR3 loop spans 12 amino acids. CDR1 and CDR2 from the germline V gene are SNHLY and FYNNEI. Trimming stripped 11 bases from V and 8 bases from J, with 18 bases between. The CDR3: CAGGITKTEAFF. Written as DNA, the CDR3 is TGTGCCGGTGGCATCACAAAAACCGAAGCTTTCTTT.

This clonotype was found many times. Just one base apart from a much larger clone, this may be a read error. The chain uses TRBV7-8 and TRBJ2-7; D gene uncertain. The V end was cut by 0 bases, the J end by 3 bases, with 3 bases between. Germline values: CDR1 SGHVS, CDR2 FQNEAQ. CDR3 size: 12 residues. CDR3 residues: CASSLAYYEQYF. The DNA for the CDR3 is TGTGCCAGCAGCTTAGCGTACTACGAGCAGTACTTC.

This clonotype was counted ten times or more. The chain combines TRBV28 with TRBJ2-1; 7 bases fit TRBD1. V lost 3 bases and J lost 6; bases outside the gene matches: 8. The CDR3 is 15 amino acids. CDR1 and CDR2 from the germline V gene are MDHEN and SYDVKM. This CDR3 is CASSLLGTEFNEQFF. DNA of the CDR3: TGTGCCAGCAGTTTGCTGGGGACAGAATTCAATGAGCAGTTCTTC.

This clonotype showed up many times. The chain couples TRBV7-9 to TRBJ1-1; 8 bases line up with TRBD1. The CDR3 runs 14 residues. Trimming at V came to 7 bases and at J to 6 bases, leaving 10 bases not matched to a gene. Germline values: CDR1 SEHNR, CDR2 FQNEAQ (reference sequence). In DNA, the CDR3 is TGTGCCAGCACCGAACTGGACAGGGCACCTGAAGCTTTCTTT. This encodes CASTELDRAPEAFF.

In its sample, this clonotype was seen many times. The chain couples TRBV30 to TRBJ2-7; TRBD1 matches at 8 bases. The CDR3 totals 14 residues. With V trimmed by 5 bases and J by 0 bases, 6 bases remained unmatched. CDR1 is GTSNPN and CDR2 is SVGIG in the germline V gene (reference sequence). DNA of the CDR3: TGTGCCTGGGCTTCCGGGACAGGCTCCTACGAGCAGTACTTC. Its protein is CAWASGTGSYEQYF.

At least ten counts were recorded for this clonotype. The chain is built from TRBV20-1 and TRBJ2-5; D may be TRBD2 (6 bases). V gave up 1 base and J gave up 4 bases, with 10 bases separating them. Germline values: CDR1 DFQATT, CDR2 SNEGSKA (reference sequence). The CDR3 loop spans 13 amino acids. The CDR3 DNA sequence: TGCAGTGCTAGAGTGGGGACTCGAGAGACCCAGTACTTC. Protein: CSARVGTRETQYF.

This clonotype was found many times. This rearrangement joins TRBV27 to TRBJ1-1; TRBD1 agrees at 8 bases. J was trimmed by 6 bases and V by 4 bases; bases with no gene match: 10. The V gene's germline CDR1 is MNHEY and CDR2 SMNVEV (reference sequence). The CDR3 totals 15 residues. The CDR3 sequence is CASSSTRQGIPEAFF. Here the CDR3 DNA reads TGTGCCAGCAGTTCGACCCGACAGGGGATCCCTGAAGCTTTCTTT.

The chain recombines TRBV6-1 with TRBJ2-2; D perhaps matches TRBD1 (5 bases). The J call may be wrong; the DNA end is better matched by TRBJ1-1. Germline V gene sequence: CDR1 MNHNS, CDR2 SASEGT. CDR3 length: 11 amino acids. The DNA for the CDR3 is TGTGCCAGCACGGGGGGAAGTGGAGCTTTCTTT. Translation gives CASTGGSGAFF.

The rearrangement links TRBV4-1 to TRBJ1-2; no clear D. In germline, CDR1 is MGHRA, CDR2 YSYEKL. The CDR3 loop spans 13 amino acids. V lost 3 bases and J lost 6, with 11 bases in between. DNA for the CDR3: TGCGCCAGCAGCCAGAGGGCTGGCCATGGCTACACCTTC. This codes for CASSQRAGHGYTF.

This chain connects TRBV7-9 to TRBJ1-2; perhaps TRBD1 as D (5 bases). This CDR3 is 14 amino acids long. The V gene's germline CDR1 is SEHNR and CDR2 FQNEAQ (reference sequence). Trimming cost V 3 bases and J 8 bases, with 16 bases left between them. Written as DNA, the CDR3 is TGTGCCAGCAGCTTCTCTCTTGACAGAGAGGGCTACACCTTC. Protein product: CASSFSLDREGYTF. The whole variable domain, remainder taken from reference TRBV7-9 and TRBJ1-2, is DTGVSQNPRHKITKRGQNVTFRCDPISEHNRLYWYRQTLGQGPEFLTYFQNEAQLEKSRLLSDRFSAERPKGSFSTLEIQRTEQGDSAMYLCASSFSLDREGYTFGSGTRLTVV.

This clonotype has more than one count but fewer than ten. V is TRBV27 and J is TRBJ2-5; D uncertain. This CDR3 spans 14 amino acids. Trimming cost V 3 bases and J 1 base, with 9 bases left between them. Looked up from germline, CDR1 is MNHEY and CDR2 is SMNVEV (reference sequence). The CDR3 bases are TGTGCCAGCAGTTTTAAAGGGTTCCAAGAGACCCAGTACTTC. Protein sequence: CASSFKGFQETQYF.

This chain uses TRBV4-3 with TRBJ1-5; D is perhaps TRBD1 (5 bases). Germline lookup yields CDR1 LGHNA and CDR2 YSLEER. This CDR3 is built from 19 residues. V lost 3 bases and J lost 4, with 25 bases in between. The CDR3 is CASSQTSEDTQCPNQPQHF. The CDR3 DNA reads as TGCGCCAGCAGCCAGACAAGCGAGGACACCCAGTGTCCTAATCAGCCCCAGCATTTT.

The table lists this clonotype with many counts. The V call is TRBV28, the J call TRBJ2-2; 8 positions match TRBD1. Germline CDR1 and CDR2: MDHEN and SYDVKM. The CDR3 loop spans 14 amino acids. With 2 bases clipped from V and 6 bases from J, the junction kept 2 bases outside the gene matches. The CDR3 reads CASSLEQGAGELFF. Written as DNA, the CDR3 is TGTGCCAGCAGTTTAGAACAGGGGGCCGGGGAGCTGTTTTTT.

The chain is built from TRBV20-1 and TRBJ2-7, with D perhaps matching TRBD2 (6 bases). V dropped 4 bases and J dropped 5 bases, with 18 bases sitting between them. CDR3 length: 14 amino acids. The V gene's germline CDR1 is DFQATT and CDR2 SNEGSKA (reference sequence). CDR3 bases: TGCAGTGCTATTAATCCCGGGAGTGGCCACGAGCAGTACTTC. As protein: CSAINPGSGHEQYF.